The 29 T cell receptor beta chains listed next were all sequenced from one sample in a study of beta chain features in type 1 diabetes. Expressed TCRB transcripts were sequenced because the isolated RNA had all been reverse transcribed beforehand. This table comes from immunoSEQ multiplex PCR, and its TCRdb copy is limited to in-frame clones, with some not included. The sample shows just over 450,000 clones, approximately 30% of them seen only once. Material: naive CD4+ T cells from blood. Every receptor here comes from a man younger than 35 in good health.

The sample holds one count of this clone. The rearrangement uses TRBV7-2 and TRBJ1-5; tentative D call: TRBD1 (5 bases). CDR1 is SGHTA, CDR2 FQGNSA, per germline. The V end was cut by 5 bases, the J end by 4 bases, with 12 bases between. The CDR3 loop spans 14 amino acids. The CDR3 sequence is CASSRGGANQPQHF. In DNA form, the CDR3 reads TGTGCCAGCAGCCGGGGCGGGGCGAATCAGCCCCAGCATTTT. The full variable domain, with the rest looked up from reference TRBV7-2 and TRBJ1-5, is GAGVSQSPSNKVTEKGKDVELRCDPISGHTALYWYRQSLGQGLEFLIYFQGNSAPDKSGLPSDRFSAERTGGSVSTLTIQRTQQEDSAVYLCASSRGGANQPQHFGDGTRLSIL.

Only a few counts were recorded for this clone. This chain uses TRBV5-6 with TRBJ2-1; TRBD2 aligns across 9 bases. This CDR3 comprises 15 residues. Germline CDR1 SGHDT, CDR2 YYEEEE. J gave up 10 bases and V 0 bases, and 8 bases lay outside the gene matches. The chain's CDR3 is CASSLALAGRGEQFF. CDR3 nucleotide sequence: TGTGCCAGCAGCTTGGCCCTAGCGGGACGAGGCGAGCAGTTCTTC.

CDR3 coding DNA: TGTGCCAGCGGGGCTAGCGGTCGAAACGAGCAGTACTTC. This encodes CASGASGRNEQYF. J is TRBJ2-7 and V is TRBV27; 7 bases are shared with TRBD2. The CDR3 covers 13 residues. Trimming at V came to 8 bases and at J to 5 bases, leaving 9 bases not matched to a gene. CDR1 and CDR2 (germline): MNHEY, SMNVEV (reference sequence).

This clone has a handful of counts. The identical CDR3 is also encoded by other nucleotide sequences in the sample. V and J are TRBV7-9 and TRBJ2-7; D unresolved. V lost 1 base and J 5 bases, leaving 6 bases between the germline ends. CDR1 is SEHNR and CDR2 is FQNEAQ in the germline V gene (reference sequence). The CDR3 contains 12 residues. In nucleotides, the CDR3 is TGTGCCAGCAGCTTAGTAGGCAACGAGCAGTACTTC. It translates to CASSLVGNEQYF.

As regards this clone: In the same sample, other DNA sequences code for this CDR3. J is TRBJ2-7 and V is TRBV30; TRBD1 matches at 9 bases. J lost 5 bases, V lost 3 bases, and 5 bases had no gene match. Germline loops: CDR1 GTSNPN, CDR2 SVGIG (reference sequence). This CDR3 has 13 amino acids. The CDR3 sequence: CAWRRQGVHEQYF. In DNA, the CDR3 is TGTGCCTGGAGGAGACAGGGGGTCCACGAGCAGTACTTC.

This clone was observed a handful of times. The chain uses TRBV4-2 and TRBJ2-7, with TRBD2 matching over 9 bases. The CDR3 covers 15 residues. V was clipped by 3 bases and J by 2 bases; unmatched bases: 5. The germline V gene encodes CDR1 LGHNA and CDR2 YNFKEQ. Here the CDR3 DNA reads TGTGCCAGCAGCCAGGGTCCTAGCGGGACCTACGAGCAGTACTTC. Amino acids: CASSQGPSGTYEQYF.

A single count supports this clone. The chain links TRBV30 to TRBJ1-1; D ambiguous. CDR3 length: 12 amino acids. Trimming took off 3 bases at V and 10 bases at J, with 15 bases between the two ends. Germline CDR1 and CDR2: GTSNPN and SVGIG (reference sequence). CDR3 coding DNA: TGTGCCTGGAGCGGACCCGGGAGGCGAGCTTTCTTT. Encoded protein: CAWSGPGRRAFF.

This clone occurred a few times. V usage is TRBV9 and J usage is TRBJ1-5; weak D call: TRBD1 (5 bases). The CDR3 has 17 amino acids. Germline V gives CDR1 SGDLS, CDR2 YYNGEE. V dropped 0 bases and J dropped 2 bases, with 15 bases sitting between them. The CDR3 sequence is CASSVDAGGAGNQPQHF. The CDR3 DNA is TGTGCCAGCAGCGTAGATGCGGGAGGGGCCGGCAATCAGCCCCAGCATTTT.

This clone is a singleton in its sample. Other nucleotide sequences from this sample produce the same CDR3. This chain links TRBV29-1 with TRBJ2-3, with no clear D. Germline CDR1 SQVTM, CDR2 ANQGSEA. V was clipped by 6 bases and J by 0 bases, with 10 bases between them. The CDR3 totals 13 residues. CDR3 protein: CSVVPESTDTQYF. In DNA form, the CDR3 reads TGCAGCGTGGTACCTGAGAGCACAGATACGCAGTATTTT.

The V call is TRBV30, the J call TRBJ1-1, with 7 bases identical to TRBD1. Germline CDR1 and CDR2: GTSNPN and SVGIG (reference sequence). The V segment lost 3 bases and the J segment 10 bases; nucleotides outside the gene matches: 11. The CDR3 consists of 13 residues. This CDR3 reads CAWSGTVGIGAFF. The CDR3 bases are TGTGCCTGGAGCGGGACAGTAGGCATAGGAGCTTTCTTT.

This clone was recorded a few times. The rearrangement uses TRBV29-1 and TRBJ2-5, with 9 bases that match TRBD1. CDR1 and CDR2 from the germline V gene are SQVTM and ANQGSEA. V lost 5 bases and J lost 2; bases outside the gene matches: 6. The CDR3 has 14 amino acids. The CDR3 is CSVYRGPAQETQYF. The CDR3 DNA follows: TGCAGCGTTTACAGGGGGCCGGCTCAAGAGACCCAGTACTTC.

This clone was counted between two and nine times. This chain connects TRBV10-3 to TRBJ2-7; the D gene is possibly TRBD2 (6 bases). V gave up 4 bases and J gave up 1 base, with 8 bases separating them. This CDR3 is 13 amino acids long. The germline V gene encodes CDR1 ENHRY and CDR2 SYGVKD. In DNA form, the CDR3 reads TGTGCCATCAGTGGTGCGGGGTCCTACGAGCAGTACTTC. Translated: CAISGAGSYEQYF.

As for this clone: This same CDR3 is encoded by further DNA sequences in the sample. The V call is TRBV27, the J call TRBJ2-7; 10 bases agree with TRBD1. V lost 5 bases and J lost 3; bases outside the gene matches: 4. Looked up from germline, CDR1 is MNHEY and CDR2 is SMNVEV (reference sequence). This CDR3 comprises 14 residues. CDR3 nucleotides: TGTGCCAGCAGTCCAAGGGACAGGGGCTACGAGCAGTACTTC. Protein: CASSPRDRGYEQYF.

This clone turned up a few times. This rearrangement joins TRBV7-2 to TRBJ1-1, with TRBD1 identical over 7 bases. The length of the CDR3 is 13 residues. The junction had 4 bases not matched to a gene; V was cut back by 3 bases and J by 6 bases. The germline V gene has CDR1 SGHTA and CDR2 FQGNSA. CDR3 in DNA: TGTGCCAGCAGCTTTCCCGACAGGGCTGAAGCTTTCTTT. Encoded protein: CASSFPDRAEAFF.

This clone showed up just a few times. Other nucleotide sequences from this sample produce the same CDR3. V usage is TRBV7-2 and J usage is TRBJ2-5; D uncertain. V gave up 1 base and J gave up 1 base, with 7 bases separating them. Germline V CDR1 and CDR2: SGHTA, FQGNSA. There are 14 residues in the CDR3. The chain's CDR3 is CASSLGGSQETQYF. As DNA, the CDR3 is TGTGCCAGCAGCTTAGGGGGTTCCCAAGAGACCCAGTACTTC. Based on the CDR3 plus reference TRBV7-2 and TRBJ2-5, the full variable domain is GAGVSQSPSNKVTEKGKDVELRCDPISGHTALYWYRQSLGQGLEFLIYFQGNSAPDKSGLPSDRFSAERTGGSVSTLTIQRTQQEDSAVYLCASSLGGSQETQYFGPGTRLLVL.

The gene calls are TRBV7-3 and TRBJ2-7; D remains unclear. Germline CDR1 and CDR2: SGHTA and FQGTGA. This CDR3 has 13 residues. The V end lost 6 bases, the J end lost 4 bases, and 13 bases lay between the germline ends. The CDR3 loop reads CASSSALGYEQYF. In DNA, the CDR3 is TGTGCCAGCAGTTCCGCGTTGGGGTACGAGCAGTACTTC. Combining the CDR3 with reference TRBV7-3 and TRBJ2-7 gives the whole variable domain GAGVSQTPSNKVTEKGKYVELRCDPISGHTALYWYRQSLGQGPEFLIYFQGTGAADDSGLPNDRFFAVRPEGSVSTLKIQRTERGDSAVYLCASSSALGYEQYFGPGTRLTVT.

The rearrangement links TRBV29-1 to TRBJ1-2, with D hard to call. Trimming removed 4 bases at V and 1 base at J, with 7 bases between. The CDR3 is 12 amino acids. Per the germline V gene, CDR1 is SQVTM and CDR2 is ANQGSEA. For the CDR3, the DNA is TGCAGCGTTGGATCTGATAACTATGGCTACACCTTC. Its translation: CSVGSDNYGYTF.

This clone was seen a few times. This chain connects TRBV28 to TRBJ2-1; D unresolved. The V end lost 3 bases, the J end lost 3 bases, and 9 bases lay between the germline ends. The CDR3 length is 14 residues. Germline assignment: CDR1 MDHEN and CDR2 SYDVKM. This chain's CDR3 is CASSFLEIYNEQFF. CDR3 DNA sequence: TGTGCCAGCAGTTTTTTAGAAATCTACAATGAGCAGTTCTTC.

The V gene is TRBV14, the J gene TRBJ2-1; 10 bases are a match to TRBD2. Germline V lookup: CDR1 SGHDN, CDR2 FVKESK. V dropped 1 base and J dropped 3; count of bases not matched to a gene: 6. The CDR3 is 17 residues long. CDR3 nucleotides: TGTGCCAGCAGCCAAGGTCTTACTAGCGGGAACTACAATGAGCAGTTCTTC. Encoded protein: CASSQGLTSGNYNEQFF.

CDR3: CASSFKNGLAGVHEQFF. CDR3 DNA sequence: TGTGCCAGCAGTTTTAAGAATGGACTAGCGGGAGTGCATGAGCAGTTCTTC. V usage is TRBV7-9 and J usage is TRBJ2-1, with 13 bases fitting TRBD2. The ends lost 6 bases at V and 8 bases at J; junction bases unmatched: 13. CDR3 length: 17 amino acids. CDR1 is SEHNR and CDR2 is FQNEAQ in the germline V gene (reference sequence).

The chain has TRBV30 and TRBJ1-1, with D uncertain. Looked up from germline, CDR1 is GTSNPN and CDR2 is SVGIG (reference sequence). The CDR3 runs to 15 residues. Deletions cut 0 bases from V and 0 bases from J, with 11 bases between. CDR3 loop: CAWSVLPGMNTEAFF. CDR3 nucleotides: TGTGCCTGGAGTGTACTCCCGGGGATGAACACTGAAGCTTTCTTT.

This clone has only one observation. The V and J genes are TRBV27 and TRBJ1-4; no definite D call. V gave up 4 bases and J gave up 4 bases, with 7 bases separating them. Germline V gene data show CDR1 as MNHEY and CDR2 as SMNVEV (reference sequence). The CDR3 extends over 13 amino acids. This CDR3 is CASSWTVNEKLFF. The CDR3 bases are TGTGCCAGCAGTTGGACGGTTAATGAAAAACTGTTTTTT.

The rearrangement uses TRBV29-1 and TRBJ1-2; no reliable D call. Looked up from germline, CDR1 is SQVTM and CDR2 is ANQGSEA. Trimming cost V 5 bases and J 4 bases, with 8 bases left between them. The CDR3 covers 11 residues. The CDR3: CSVPRLYGYTF. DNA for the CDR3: TGCAGCGTTCCGAGGCTCTATGGCTACACCTTC.

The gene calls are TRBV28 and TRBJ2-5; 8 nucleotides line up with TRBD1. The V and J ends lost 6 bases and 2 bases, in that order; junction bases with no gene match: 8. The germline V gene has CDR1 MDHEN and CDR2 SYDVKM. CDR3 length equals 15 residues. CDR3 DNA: TGTGCCAGCAGCCCTAGGACAGGGTGGCAAGAGACCCAGTACTTC. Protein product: CASSPRTGWQETQYF.

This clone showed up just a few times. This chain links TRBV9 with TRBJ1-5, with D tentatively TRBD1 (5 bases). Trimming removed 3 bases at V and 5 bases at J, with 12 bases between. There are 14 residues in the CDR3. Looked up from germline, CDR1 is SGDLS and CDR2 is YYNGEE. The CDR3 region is CASSGDSRHQPQHF. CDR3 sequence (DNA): TGTGCCAGCAGCGGCGACAGCCGACATCAGCCCCAGCATTTT.

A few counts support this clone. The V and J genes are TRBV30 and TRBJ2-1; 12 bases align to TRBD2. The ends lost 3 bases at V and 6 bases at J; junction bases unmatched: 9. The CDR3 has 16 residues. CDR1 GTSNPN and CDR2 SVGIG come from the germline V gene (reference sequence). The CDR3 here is CAWSGTRTSGTNEQFF. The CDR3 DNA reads TGTGCCTGGAGCGGGACAAGGACTAGCGGGACCAATGAGCAGTTCTTC.

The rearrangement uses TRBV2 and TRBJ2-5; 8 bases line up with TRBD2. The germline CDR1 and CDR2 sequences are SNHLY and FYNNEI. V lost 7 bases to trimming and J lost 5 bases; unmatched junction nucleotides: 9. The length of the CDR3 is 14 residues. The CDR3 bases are TGTGCCAGCACCTCCCTAGGACTAGCCGAGACCCAGTACTTC. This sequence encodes CASTSLGLAETQYF.

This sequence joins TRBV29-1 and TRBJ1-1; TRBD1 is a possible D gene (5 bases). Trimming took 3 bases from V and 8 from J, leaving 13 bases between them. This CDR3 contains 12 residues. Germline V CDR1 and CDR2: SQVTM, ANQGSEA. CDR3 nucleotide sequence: TGCAGCGTTGAGGGGACCTCCCCGGAAGCTTTCTTT. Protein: CSVEGTSPEAFF.

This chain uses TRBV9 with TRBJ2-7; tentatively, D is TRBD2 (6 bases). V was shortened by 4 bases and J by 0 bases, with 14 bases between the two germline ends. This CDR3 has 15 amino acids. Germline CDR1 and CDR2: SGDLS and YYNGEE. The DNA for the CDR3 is TGTGCCAGCAGCCCGACGGGGACTTACTCCTACGAGCAGTACTTC. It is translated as CASSPTGTYSYEQYF.